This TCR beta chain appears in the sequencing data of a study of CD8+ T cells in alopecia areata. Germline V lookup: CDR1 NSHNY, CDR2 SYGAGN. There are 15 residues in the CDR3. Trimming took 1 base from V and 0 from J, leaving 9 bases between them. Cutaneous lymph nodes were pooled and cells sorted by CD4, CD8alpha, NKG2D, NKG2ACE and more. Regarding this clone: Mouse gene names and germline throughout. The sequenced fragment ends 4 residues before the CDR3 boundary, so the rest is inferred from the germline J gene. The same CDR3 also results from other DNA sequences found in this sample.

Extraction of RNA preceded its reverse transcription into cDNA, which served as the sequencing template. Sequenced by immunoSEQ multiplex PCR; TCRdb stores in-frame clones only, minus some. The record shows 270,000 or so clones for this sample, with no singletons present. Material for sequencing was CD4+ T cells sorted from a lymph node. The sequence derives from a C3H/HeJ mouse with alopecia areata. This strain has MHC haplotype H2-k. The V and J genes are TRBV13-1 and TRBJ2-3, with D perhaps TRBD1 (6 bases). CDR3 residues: CASSDPGQSAETLYF. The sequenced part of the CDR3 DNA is TGTGCCAGCAGTGATCCTGGACAGAGTGCAGAA.